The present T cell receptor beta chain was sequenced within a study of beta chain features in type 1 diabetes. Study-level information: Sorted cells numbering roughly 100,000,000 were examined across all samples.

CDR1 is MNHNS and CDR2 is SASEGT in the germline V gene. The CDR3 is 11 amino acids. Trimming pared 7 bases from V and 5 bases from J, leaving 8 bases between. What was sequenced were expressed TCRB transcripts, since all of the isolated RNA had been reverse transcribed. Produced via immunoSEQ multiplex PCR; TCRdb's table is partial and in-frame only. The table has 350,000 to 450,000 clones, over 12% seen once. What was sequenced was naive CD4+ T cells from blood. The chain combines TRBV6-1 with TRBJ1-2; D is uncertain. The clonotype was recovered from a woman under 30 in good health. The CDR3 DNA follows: TGTGCCAGCAAACGCGAATATGGCTACACCTTC. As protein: CASKREYGYTF.